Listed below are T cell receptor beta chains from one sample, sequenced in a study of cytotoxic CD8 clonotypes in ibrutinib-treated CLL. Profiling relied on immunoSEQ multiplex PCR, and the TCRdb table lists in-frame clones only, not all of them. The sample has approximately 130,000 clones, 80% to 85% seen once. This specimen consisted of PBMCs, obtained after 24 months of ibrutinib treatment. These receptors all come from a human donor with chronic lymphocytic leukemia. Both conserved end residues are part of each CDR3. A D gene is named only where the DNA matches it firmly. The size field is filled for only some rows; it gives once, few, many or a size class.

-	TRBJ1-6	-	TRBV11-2	TGTGCCAGCAGCCAGCCGGGACACGGAGGTAATTCACCCCTCCACTTT	CASSQPGHGGNSPLHF
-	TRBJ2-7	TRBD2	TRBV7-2	TGTGCCAGCAGCTTACAGCGGGGCGCCTACGAGCAGTACTTC	CASSLQRGAYEQYF
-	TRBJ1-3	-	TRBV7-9	TGTGCCAGCAGGCCTACGGGACCAGGAAACACCATATATTTT	CASRPTGPGNTIYF
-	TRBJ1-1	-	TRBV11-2	TGTGCCAGCAGCTTAGTGCCAGAGAACACTGAAGCTTTCTTT	CASSLVPENTEAFF
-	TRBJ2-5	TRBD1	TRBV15	TGTGCCACCAGCGGCCTACAGGGGGCGATAGGAGAGACCCAGTACTTC	CATSGLQGAIGETQYF
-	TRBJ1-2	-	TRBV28	TGTGCCAGCAGTCATCTCCGACAGGCTAACTATGGCTACACCTTC	CASSHLRQANYGYTF
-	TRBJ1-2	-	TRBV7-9	TGTGCCAGCAGCTTAGTTTCCCCAAAAGGGGATGGCTACACCTTC	CASSLVSPKGDGYTF
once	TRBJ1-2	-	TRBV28	TGTGCCAGCAGTTCCGTCCAAAAGGGAGGTGGCTACACCTTC	CASSSVQKGGGYTF
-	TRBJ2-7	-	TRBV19	TGTGCCAGCTCGACAGGCTACGAGCAGTACTTC	CASSTGYEQYF
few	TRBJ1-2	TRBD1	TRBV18	TGTGCCAGCTCACCACTCTCCGAGACAGGGGGATATGGCTACACCTTC	CASSPLSETGGYGYTF
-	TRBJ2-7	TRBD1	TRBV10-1	TGCGCCAGCAGTCGGGACAGGGGGGACGAGCAGTACTTC	CASSRDRGDEQYF
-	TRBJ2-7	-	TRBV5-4	TGTGCCAGCAGCCCGGGACCCAGCTCCTACGAGCAGTACTTC	CASSPGPSSYEQYF
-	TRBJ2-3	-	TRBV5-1	TGCGCCAGCCACCAAAGTGGGCACAATACAGATACGCAGTATTTT	CASHQSGHNTDTQYF
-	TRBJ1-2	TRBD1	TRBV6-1	TGTGCCAGCAGTGAACCCGGACAGGTTTATGGCTATGGCTACACCTTC	CASSEPGQVYGYGYTF
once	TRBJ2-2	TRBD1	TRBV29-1	TGCAGCGTTACTGGGGGGCCTACAGGGGGCACCGGGGAGCTGTTTTTT	CSVTGGPTGGTGELFF
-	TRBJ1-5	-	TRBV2	TGTGCCAGCAGCGGGACTTATGAGCCCCAGCATTTT	CASSGTYEPQHF
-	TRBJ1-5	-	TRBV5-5	TGTGCCAGCAGCCCATATAGCAATCAGCCCCAGCATTTT	CASSPYSNQPQHF
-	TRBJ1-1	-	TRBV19	TGTGCCAGTAGTATTTCCAGGAACACTGAAGCTTTCTTT	CASSISRNTEAFF
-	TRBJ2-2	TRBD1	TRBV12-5	TGTGCTAGTGGTTTGGTGGTGACAGGGCCAAACACCGGGGAGCTGTTTTTT	CASGLVVTGPNTGELFF
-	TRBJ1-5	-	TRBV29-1	TGCAGCGTTTCCTGGACAGACAATCAGCCCCAGCATTTT	CSVSWTDNQPQHF
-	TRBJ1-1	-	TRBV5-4	TGTGCCAGCAGCTTGGTATCAGGGGTGGGGACTGAAGCTTTCTTT	CASSLVSGVGTEAFF
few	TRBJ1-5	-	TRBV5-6	TGTGCCAGCAGCTTGGCAGTAGGTCAGCCCCAGCATTTT	CASSLAVGQPQHF
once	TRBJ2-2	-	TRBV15	TGTGCCACCAGCAGAGATAAAAGGGTCGAGCTGTTTTTT	CATSRDKRVELFF
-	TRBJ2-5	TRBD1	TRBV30	TGTGCCCGGAATAGGGGGCCGGGGCAAGAGACCCAGTACTTC	CARNRGPGQETQYF
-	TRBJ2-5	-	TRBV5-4	TGTGCCAGCAGCTTGGGACTAGTCGGAGGTGAGACCCAGTACTTC	CASSLGLVGGETQYF
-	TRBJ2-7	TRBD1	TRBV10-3	TGTGCCATCACCCCCGGACAGGGTGGGGGATCCTACGAGCAGTACTTC	CAITPGQGGGSYEQYF
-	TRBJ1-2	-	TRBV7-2	TGTGCCAGCAGCTTAGCGAACGGACAGCCTTATGGCTACACCTTC	CASSLANGQPYGYTF
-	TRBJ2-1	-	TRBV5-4	TGTGCCAGCAGCTTTCGGCGGGGTTATGAGCAGTTCTTC	CASSFRRGYEQFF
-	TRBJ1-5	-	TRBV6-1	TGTGCCAGCAGTGAAGACAGAGTTTATAGCAATCAGCCCCAGCATTTT	CASSEDRVYSNQPQHF
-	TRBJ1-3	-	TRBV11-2	TGTGCCAGCAGCCTAGAGATCTGGAACACCATATATTTT	CASSLEIWNTIYF
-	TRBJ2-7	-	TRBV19	TGTGCCAGTAGTGACACAGGGTTTTCGGGCGAGCAGTACTTC	CASSDTGFSGEQYF
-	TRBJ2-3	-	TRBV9	TGTGCCAGCAGCGTAGATCAGGTCGGCACAGATACGCAGTATTTT	CASSVDQVGTDTQYF
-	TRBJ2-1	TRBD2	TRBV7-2	TGTGCCAGCAGCATCACAGGCGGGGGAGAACAGTTCTTC	CASSITGGGEQFF
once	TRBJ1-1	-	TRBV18	TGTGCCAGCTCACCCCTTGTACCAGGGTCCCCCCGGGACACTGAAGCTTTCTTT	CASSPLVPGSPRDTEAFF
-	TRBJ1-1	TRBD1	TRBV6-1	TGTGCCAGCAACTGGGACAGGGGAGGCACTGAAGCTTTCTTT	CASNWDRGGTEAFF
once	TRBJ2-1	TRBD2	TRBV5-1	TGCGCCAGCAGCCCGGGACTAGTGAATGAGCAGTTCTTC	CASSPGLVNEQFF
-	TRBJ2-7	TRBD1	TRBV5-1	TGCGCCAGCAGCTTGGCCTGGGACAGGGGGCACGAGCAGTACTTC	CASSLAWDRGHEQYF
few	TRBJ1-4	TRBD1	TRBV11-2	TGTGCCAGCAGCCCACCTACAGACAGGGGGCAGGAAAAACTGTTTTTT	CASSPPTDRGQEKLFF
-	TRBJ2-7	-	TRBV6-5	TGTGCCAGCACCCGGCCAGGGATTTACGAGCAGTACTTC	CASTRPGIYEQYF
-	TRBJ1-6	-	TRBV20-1	TGCAGCCTCCCGGTGGCCCTCCACTTT	CSLPVALHF
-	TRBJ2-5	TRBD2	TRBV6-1	TGTGCCAGCAATTCAGCGGGGGGAGCAGAGACCCAGTACTTC	CASNSAGGAETQYF
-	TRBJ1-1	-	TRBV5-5	TGTGCCAGCAGCTTTATACGTGGTGGAGAAGCTTTCTTT	CASSFIRGGEAFF
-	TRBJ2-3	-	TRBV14	TGTGCCAGCTCAATCGGGGACACGCAGTATTTT	CASSIGDTQYF
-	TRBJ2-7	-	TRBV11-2	TGTGCCAGCATCCGGGGGACGGAGAAGACCTTC	CASIRGTEKTF
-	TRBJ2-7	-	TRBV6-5	TGTGCCAGCACAAATGGACCCAGTACAGAGCAGTACTTC	CASTNGPSTEQYF
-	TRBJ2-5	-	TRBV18	TGTGCCAGCTCACAAAGTCTGAAGGAGGAGACCCAGTACTTC	CASSQSLKEETQYF